This TCR beta chain comes out of a study of blood T cell repertoires in COVID-19. Turning to the study itself: In each case, the material was cDNA or gDNA derived from T cells, B-cell-depleted T cells, or PBMCs.

Trimming removed 6 bases at V and 3 bases at J, with 11 bases between. The CDR3 contains 13 residues. In the source study's methods: Quantification of nucleated cells was approximated via reference gene primer amplification. Repertoires were generated with immunoSEQ multiplex PCR, while TCRdb's copy carries only in-frame clones and drops some. That table is the source of V, J and clone size, and D and trimming were worked out from the DNA. Of approximately 260,000 clones listed, 89% are singletons. The clonotype comes from a middle-aged man with acute or convalescent COVID-19. The genes are TRBV12-3 or TRBV12-4 and TRBJ1-2, with D hard to call. Specimen: peripheral blood. The CDR3 bases are TGTGCCAGCAGCCCAAGCGGGCACTATGGCTACACCTTC. It yields the protein CASSPSGHYGYTF.